This T cell receptor (beta chain) was sequenced during a study of blood T cell repertoires in COVID-19. The method was immunoSEQ multiplex PCR; TCRdb's version includes in-frame clones alone and lacks a portion of them. This table holds roughly 220,000 clones, roughly 90% found once. Trimming cost V 0 bases and J 6 bases, with 17 bases left between them. The CDR3 sequence is 16 residues long. Looked up from germline, CDR1 is SGHNT and CDR2 is YYREEE (reference sequence). Enrollees, roughly 18 to 95 years old, lived in about two dozen US areas. In assigning cohorts, the study relied on participant-reported clinical history.

The V gene is TRBV5-4, the J gene TRBJ2-3; D ambiguous. Sequences were obtained from PBMCs or T cells enriched from blood (not recorded which). This receptor was obtained from a woman younger than 45 who had recovered from COVID-19. Written as DNA, the CDR3 is TGTGCCAGCAGCTTGGGGCAGGCAGAGCCCATGGATACGCAGTATTTT. This translates into CASSLGQAEPMDTQYF. The full variable domain, rest sourced from reference TRBV5-4 and TRBJ2-3, is ETGVTQSPTHLIKTRGQQVTLRCSSQSGHNTVSWYQQALGQGPQFIFQYYREEENGRGNFPPRFSGLQFPNYSSELNVNALELDDSALYLCASSLGQAEPMDTQYFGPGTRLTVL.